This is a list of T cell receptor beta chains from one sample in a study of T cell changes during pregnancy in multiple sclerosis. TCRdb's copy holds only in-frame clones and misses some; the assay was immunoSEQ multiplex PCR. The data show about 20,000 clones, 88% seen once. The sequences come from CD8+ T cells from peripheral blood mononuclear cells, collected in the third trimester of pregnancy. The source is a female donor in good health, enrolled as a control in a pregnancy study. Each CDR3 is given with its conserved first and last residue. A D gene is named only where the DNA matches it firmly. Rows give clone size only sometimes, using once, few, many, or a class for an expanded clone.

.,TRBV10-3,.,TRBJ2-3,TGTGCCATTCAGGCCGGCGAACAGGACACAGATACGCAGTATTTT,CAIQAGEQDTDTQYF
.,TRBV6-1,.,TRBJ2-4,TGTGCCAGCGGGGGGGCGGGTACCAAAAACATTCAGTACTTC,CASGGAGTKNIQYF
TRBD2,TRBV7-2,.,TRBJ2-3,TGTGCCAGCAGCTTGGATATAACCGGGACTAGCGGGATGAATACGCAGTATTTT,CASSLDITGTSGMNTQYF
.,TRBV9,.,TRBJ1-1,TGTGCCAGCAGCGTAGCGACAGAACACATGAACACTGAAGCTTTCTTT,CASSVATEHMNTEAFF
.,TRBV19,once,TRBJ2-1,TGTGCCAGTAGTATAGGGACAACCCTCGGGAATGAGCAGTTCTTC,CASSIGTTLGNEQFF
.,TRBV12-5,.,TRBJ2-7,TGTGCTAGTGCCGTCGACAGTATCGGTCACGAGCAGTACTTC,CASAVDSIGHEQYF
.,TRBV7-9,.,TRBJ1-1,TGTGCCACAGAAGGGACTTTTTCGGACGTTTGGGTAAACACTGAAGCTTTCTTT,CATEGTFSDVWVNTEAFF
.,TRBV4-3,.,TRBJ2-5,TGCGCCAGCAGCCAGAACCCGGGAGTGAGGGAGACCCAGTACTTC,CASSQNPGVRETQYF
TRBD1,TRBV27,once,TRBJ1-4,TGTGCCAGCAGTGACCTGACAGGGGGCCTAACTAATGAAAAACTGTTTTTT,CASSDLTGGLTNEKLFF
.,TRBV5-3,.,TRBJ2-7,TGTGCCGTTGGGGGCTTAGAGGGGTACGAGCAGTACTTC,CAVGGLEGYEQYF
.,TRBV5-8,.,TRBJ1-2,TGTGCCAGCGGCAGGGACTACTATGGCTACACCTTC,CASGRDYYGYTF
TRBD1,TRBV19,.,TRBJ2-1,TGTGCCAGTAGGAACAGGGGTAGCTACAATGAGCAGTTCTTC,CASRNRGSYNEQFF
.,TRBV30,.,TRBJ2-2,TGTGCCTGGAGTTATCAGGGTTGGACCGGGGAGCTGTTTTTT,CAWSYQGWTGELFF
.,TRBV7-8,.,TRBJ2-7,TGTGCCAGCAGCTTAGTGACAGCCTCCTACGAGCAGTACTTC,CASSLVTASYEQYF
TRBD2,TRBV9,.,TRBJ2-3,TGTGCCAGCACGAGTAGCGGGAGCCCTCCAGATACGCAGTATTTT,CASTSSGSPPDTQYF
TRBD2,TRBV27,.,TRBJ2-7,TGTGCCAGCAGTCCCATAGCGGGGGCCTACGAGCAGTACTTC,CASSPIAGAYEQYF
TRBD1,TRBV6-5,few,TRBJ1-2,TGTGCCAGCTCAACACGGACAGGGGTAGTGTATGGCTACACCTTC,CASSTRTGVVYGYTF
.,TRBV7-8,.,TRBJ1-3,TGTGCCAGCAGCTTGCAGGGAACTGGAAACACCATATATTTT,CASSLQGTGNTIYF
.,TRBV9,medium-sized,TRBJ1-3,TGTGCCAGCAGCCCGGCTAGTCCCTCTGGAAACACCATATATTTT,CASSPASPSGNTIYF
.,TRBV27,once,TRBJ2-6,TGTGCCAGCACAGGCTCTGGGGCCAACGTCCTGACTTTC,CASTGSGANVLTF